This T cell receptor (beta chain) was identified during a study of Ad26.COV2.S vaccination and SARS-CoV-2 variants. Study results and caveats: In TCR breadth and depth analyses, total T cell responses may have been underestimated.

Data came from immunoSEQ multiplex PCR; TCRdb stores just in-frame clones and leaves some out. The repertoire holds roughly 500,000 clones, with around nine tenths as singletons. From germline, CDR1 is SGHRS and CDR2 YFSETQ. The V end lost 4 bases, the J end lost 4 bases, and 8 bases lay between the germline ends. The CDR3 runs to 13 residues. Indicated treatment: over 15 received Ad26.COV2.S at low or high dose, single or two shots; about 5 received placebo; per-sample allocation not given. All samples were drawn on day 63, counting from the first vaccine or placebo injection. The vaccine antigen was prefusion-stabilized Wuhan SARS-CoV-2 spike. Concerning this clone itself: What it binds is not known.

This sequence originates from a person between 18 and 65 years old who received the Ad26.COV2.S COVID-19 vaccine or a placebo. Sequenced here: peripheral blood, sampled in a trial of Ad26.COV2.S vaccine versus placebo. This chain links TRBV5-1 with TRBJ1-4; TRBD1 is a possible D gene (5 bases). Here the CDR3 DNA reads TGCGCCAGCAGCGCCCAGGGTAATGAAAAACTGTTTTTT. Translation gives CASSAQGNEKLFF.